Below, one T cell receptor beta chain is given with its context. Only one count was recorded for this clone. The antigen it binds to is not known. No base quality values were provided; no much bigger clone lies one nucleotide off. CDR1 and CDR2 are drawn from the germline V gene: SGHTA, FQGTGA. The CDR3 goes from the cysteine to the phenylalanine over 15 residues. Of all the DNA, just the CDR3 is kept, 45 bases in frame from base 1. V is reduced by 4 bases and J by 0 bases, leaving a spacing of 7 bases between them. Donors were healthy HIV-negative adults with no recently reported acute infections or vaccinations. Every donor was a Caucasian adult living in Nashville, Tennessee, USA. Magnetic negative selection was used to enrich CD4+ T cells, after which naive cells were positively selected on CD45RA and the negative fraction became the memory subset. Blood was obtained by leukapheresis, after which PBMCs were separated by Ficoll-Histopaque density gradient centrifugation and cryopreserved in liquid nitrogen vapor phase. Analytical flow cytometry was used to check the purity and quantity of each magnetically sorted T cell population. From each sorted fraction, genomic DNA was isolated and quantified by UV absorbance on a Nanodrop 2000c.

This entry belongs to a study of shared clonotypes between healthy human individuals (dated by TCRdb to the early 2020s). Regarding the complete study: The cohort comprised a couple of women and a few men aged 18 to 49 years. Per donor, three plates each were used for CD4 naive and CD4 memory, two for CD8 naive, and one for CD8 memory. Leukapheresis yielded between about 0.94 and 10 billion PBMCs per donor. To increase sequencing depth and limit assay-specific biases, TCR repertoire library preparation and sequencing were carried out by different laboratories using diverse techniques. To estimate repertoire size and how much clonotypes are shared between individuals, the study performed deep sequencing of blood TCR repertoires from roughly five healthy adults.

Using the deep immunoSEQ assay, TCR CDR3 regions were amplified from genomic DNA by multiplex PCR. For each cell subset, the extracted genomic DNA was distributed evenly across all wells of several immunoSEQ 96-well plates, and each plate served as one replicate. For sorted subsets, each replicate PCR was loaded with 200 to 250 ng genomic DNA, equivalent to about 30,000 T cell genomes. Purified libraries were quantified with a Qubit 3.0 fluorometer, sized on a Bioanalyzer 2100, and re-quantified with the KAPA Library Quantification kit. A separate single-read 150-cycle Illumina NextSeq 550 flow cell was used to sequence each immunoSEQ 96-well plate. The authors' pipeline ran thus. Because the immunoSEQ output held only junctional sequences and lacked quality scores, the filtering could not match the filtering applied to full-length reads. Sequences were annotated with PyIR, a Python wrapper for IgBLAST v1.9, and V/J genes and CDR3 were assigned using IMGT germline references. Reads were filtered out if the reads had weak V/J assignments (E-value above 1e-6), no CDR3, stop codons, out-of-frame junctions, or ambiguous translated residues. V3J clonotypes were defined as sequences sharing an identical inferred V gene, J gene, and CDR3 amino acid sequence. Percentage overlap between repertoires was computed as shared unique clonotypes divided by the size of the smaller repertoire. Richness of each repertoire was evaluated using RTK rarefaction, the Chao1 estimator, and Recon v2.1 estimates of unobserved clonotypes. Generation probabilities were computed with OLGA for all TCRbeta clonotypes obtained by the gDNA method from four donors. TCRdb's version of the immuneACCESS table is confined to in-frame rearrangements and falls short of the full clone set. An unresolved V gene accounts for under half of the shortfall where checked; the remainder is of unknown origin. V and J calls and clone size are as listed in that table; D and trimming were resolved from the DNA. Recorded for this sample are under 2.5 million clones; 85% to 95% of them occurred a single time. Of the sample, more than 0.35% falls within the top ten clones.

On the study overall, not on this receptor specifically: The genetic and exposure-history diversity represented was limited by the small number of donors. Pairwise subsampling indicated that sequencing depth was expected to affect the degree of clonotype sharing among donors. Sampling was restricted to blood, and TCR repertoires in tissue are likely to differ from TCR repertoires in blood. Estimated clonotype richness was generally larger for naive than for memory subsets. Clonotypes shared by all four sorted-subset donors showed higher generation probabilities than non-shared clonotypes. Approximately 5% of naive CD4, 3% to 3.5% of naive CD8, roughly 2.5% of memory CD4, and around 0.42% of memory CD8 clonotypes were shared across several donors. Rarefaction of sorted-subset datasets indicated incomplete sequencing despite the large sequencing depth.

The sample comprised naive CD4+ T cells from PBMCs. The cell subset or site label, as the study defines it: CD45RA+ positively selected. This receptor was taken from a man aged 18-30 years in good health. Some clones in this sample may be carry-over from other donors' samples. Here the chain combines TRBV7-3 and TRBJ2-6, and the D gene may be TRBD1, 5 bases matching. At the DNA level, the sequence is TGTGCCAGCAGCTCCAGGGCCTCTGGGGCCAACGTCCTGACTTTC. Its protein is CASSSRASGANVLTF.